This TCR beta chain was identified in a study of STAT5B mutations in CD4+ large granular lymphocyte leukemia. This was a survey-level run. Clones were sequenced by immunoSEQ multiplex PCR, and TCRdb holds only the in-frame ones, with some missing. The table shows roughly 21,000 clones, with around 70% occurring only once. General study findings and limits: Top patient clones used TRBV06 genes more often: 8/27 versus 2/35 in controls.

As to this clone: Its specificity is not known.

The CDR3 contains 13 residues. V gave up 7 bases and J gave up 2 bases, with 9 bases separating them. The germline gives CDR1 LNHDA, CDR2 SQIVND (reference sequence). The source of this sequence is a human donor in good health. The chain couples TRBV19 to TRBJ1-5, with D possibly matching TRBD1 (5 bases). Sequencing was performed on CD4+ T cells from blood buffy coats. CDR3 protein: CASKGEGNQPQHF. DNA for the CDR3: TGTGCCAGTAAAGGGGAGGGCAATCAGCCCCAGCATTTT.